The clone carrying this T cell receptor beta chain was observed a handful of times. No antigen is known for it. The germline V gene encodes CDR1 DFQATT and CDR2 SNEGSKA (reference sequence). This CDR3 is 16 amino acids long. V was pared by 1 base and J by 7 bases, with 20 bases between. The treatment: approximately 10-day PBMC culture with coronavirus spike peptide pools or control peptides (ViraFEST assay). Before the COVID-19 pandemic (2011-2018), CD4+ T cells were obtained from the unexposed donor. This specimen comes from a study of vaccination and CD4 T cells after COVID-19. Sequenced with the Oncomine TCR Beta short-read assay was DNA taken from cultured CD4+ T cells. MiXCR, run by TCRdb on the PCR reads, gives a single entry per CDR3 protein. The repertoire has about 5,700 distinct CDR3 sequences, 40% of them found once; the top ten carry 40% to 55%.

V is TRBV20-1 and J is TRBJ1-5; D remains ambiguous. The clonotype originates from a human donor in good health. Material for sequencing was CD4+ T cells from blood, cultured in vitro. The chain's CDR3 is CSARAGVAGIGQPQHF. The CDR3 nucleotides read TGCAGTGCTAGAGCCGGGGTGGCTGGGATAGGCCAGCCCCAGCATTTT.